This TCR beta chain was captured by sequencing in a study of cytomegalovirus exposure and HLA in healthy donors. Study-wide results and limits: Common viral pathogens (according to a later analysis) appeared linked to several of the most significant clusters. Presence/absence comparisons presumed near-even sequencing depth among donors.

Per germline, CDR1 MNHEY and CDR2 SVGAGI. Trimming took 4 bases from V and 12 from J; bases not matched to a gene: 9. The CDR3 is made up of 15 amino acids. On this clone itself: The antigen is undetermined.

The PCR was carried out with 60 Vbeta primers and 13 Jbeta primers. Data came from immunoSEQ multiplex PCR; TCRdb stores just in-frame clones and leaves some out. The profile shows around 150,000 clones, approximately 80% of them singletons. The sample was PBMCs. This sequence originates from a woman between 40 and 55 years old in good health and CMV-seropositive. This chain uses TRBV6-5 with TRBJ2-1, with 13 bases matching TRBD2. The CDR3 DNA is TGTGCCAGCAGTTCCACTAGCGGGGGGGGACCCGGGCAGTTCTTC. Translation: CASSSTSGGGPGQFF.